This T cell receptor (beta chain) was captured by sequencing in a study of OX40 agonist ivuxolimab in advanced cancers. CDR3 length: 14 amino acids. The data were produced by immunoSEQ multiplex PCR, yet TCRdb's version contains in-frame clones alone and is incomplete. The sample lists tens of thousands of clones, just over 90% occurring once. The material sequenced was CD4+ or CD8+ T cells sorted from blood, taken in a trial of the OX40 agonist ivuxolimab. The J gene is TRBJ2-5, the V gene TRBV21-1; the table's D call of TRBD2 was not tested on the DNA. TRBV21-1 is tagged as a pseudogene. The sequence was obtained from an adult with an advanced solid tumor such as melanoma, head and neck, liver or kidney cancer. Written as DNA, the CDR3 is TGTGCCAGCAGCAAAGCCGGCAGGCGGGGGACCCAGTACTTC. It codes for CASSKAGRRGTQYF.